A single sample is the source of the 12 T cell receptor beta chains below, sequenced in a study of CD8 T cells in Susac syndrome. An input of about 0.5 to 1 ug of RNA was subjected to reverse transcription using random hexamers. TCRdb passed the immunoSEQ multiplex PCR reads through MiXCR, listing each CDR3 protein once. The table records 200,000 to 250,000 distinct CDR3 sequences, 94% of them present only once. Specimen: CD4+ T cells from PBMCs. The receptors were sampled from a human donor with Susac syndrome.

The J gene is TRBJ1-6, the V gene TRBV28; possible D gene TRBD1, 6 bases. This CDR3 region has 12 residues. V gave up 3 bases and J gave up 16 bases, with 13 bases separating them. Germline CDR1 is MDHEN and CDR2 is SYDVKM. CDR3 sequence (DNA): TGTGCCAGCAGTTTTCGACCAGGGGAGCTCCACTTT. Translated: CASSFRPGELHF.

J is TRBJ2-1 and V is TRBV20-1, with 10 bases fitting TRBD2. The length of the CDR3 is 14 residues. Germline loops: CDR1 DFQATT, CDR2 SNEGSKA (reference sequence). Trimming at V came to 6 bases and at J to 4 bases, leaving 6 bases not matched to a gene. This CDR3 reads CSARSGGDYNEQFF. The DNA of the CDR3 is TGCAGTGCCCGGAGCGGGGGGGATTACAATGAGCAGTTCTTC.

This chain uses TRBV9 with TRBJ1-6, with D perhaps TRBD1 (6 bases). CDR3 size: 19 residues. Germline CDR1 is SGDLS and CDR2 is YYNGEE. Trimming removed 4 bases at V and 6 bases at J, with 26 bases between. CDR3 nucleotides: TGTGCCAGCAGCCCCAGTTTGGGGGGCGCAGAGGAACGTAATTCACCCCTCCACTTT. Its protein is CASSPSLGGAEERNSPLHF.

The chain joins TRBV2 to TRBJ2-7; the D is unclear. V lost 7 bases, J lost 4 bases, and 20 bases lay in between. This CDR3 has 15 amino acids. The germline V gene encodes CDR1 SNHLY and CDR2 FYNNEI. The CDR3 reads CASTPNLGRPYEQYF. The CDR3 DNA reads TGTGCCAGCACCCCCAATTTAGGGCGCCCTTACGAGCAGTACTTC. Drawing the rest from reference TRBV2 and TRBJ2-7, the complete variable domain is EPEVTQTPSHQVTQMGQEVILRCVPISNHLYFYWYRQILGQKVEFLVSFYNNEISEKSEIFDDQFSVERPDGSNFTLKIRSTKLEDSAMYFCASTPNLGRPYEQYFGPGTRLTVT.

This rearrangement joins TRBV20-1 to TRBJ2-7; D may be TRBD2 (6 bases). The V and J ends lost 6 bases and 3 bases respectively, with 18 bases between them. The germline V gene has CDR1 DFQATT and CDR2 SNEGSKA (reference sequence). The CDR3 covers 14 residues. The CDR3 reads CSALSRLENYEQYF. In DNA, the CDR3 is TGCAGTGCGCTATCCAGACTAGAGAACTACGAGCAGTACTTC.

In nucleotides, the CDR3 is TGTGCCAGCAGTTTAGCGGGACGCTCTGGGGAAGCTTTCTTT. It yields the protein CASSLAGRSGEAFF. The chain is built from TRBV12-3 or TRBV12-4 and TRBJ1-1, with D tentatively TRBD1 (5 bases). CDR3 size: 14 residues. Trimming removed 0 bases from V and 8 bases from J, with 13 bases in between.

The rearrangement links TRBV6-1 to TRBJ1-2; a possible D gene is TRBD1 (5 bases). Germline-derived CDR1 and CDR2 are MNHNS and SASEGT. This CDR3 region has 14 residues. Trimming took off 1 base at V and 6 bases at J, with 12 bases between the two ends. CDR3 loop: CASSEVAGNNGYTF. The CDR3 DNA reads as TGTGCCAGCAGTGAAGTCGCAGGGAATAATGGCTACACCTTC.

CDR3 loop: CASSSRDFRPPYTGELFF. CDR3 nucleotide sequence: TGTGCCAGCTCATCGAGAGATTTTCGGCCCCCATACACCGGGGAGCTGTTTTTT. The chain links TRBV18 to TRBJ2-2; the D is unclear. This CDR3 region has 18 residues. The germline V gene has CDR1 KGHSH and CDR2 LQKENI. Deletions cut 5 bases from V and 3 bases from J, with 22 bases between.

The rearrangement links TRBV4-3 to TRBJ2-7, with D uncertain. V lost 0 bases and J lost 2, with 11 bases in between. This CDR3 comprises 15 residues. Germline V lookup: CDR1 LGHNA, CDR2 YSLEER. CDR3 DNA: TGCGCCAGCAGCCAAGACTCATCGAGTCCCTACGAGCAGTACTTC. Its translation: CASSQDSSSPYEQYF.

This rearrangement joins TRBV19 to TRBJ2-1, with D possibly being TRBD2 (7 bases). The V gene lost 2 bases and the J gene lost 8 bases, with 13 bases spanning the gap. The germline gives CDR1 LNHDA, CDR2 SQIVND (reference sequence). CDR3 length: 14 amino acids. The CDR3 region is CASSIRRGADEQFF. CDR3 nucleotides: TGTGCCAGTAGTATAAGACGGGGGGCTGATGAGCAGTTCTTC.

The chain joins TRBV27 to TRBJ1-5; D might be TRBD1 (5 bases). The V end was cut by 4 bases, the J end by 6 bases, with 16 bases between. This CDR3 is built from 15 residues. Germline V gene sequence: CDR1 MNHEY, CDR2 SMNVEV (reference sequence). CDR3 loop: CASSSLKGLGQPQHF. The CDR3 nucleotides read TGTGCCAGCAGTTCCCTGAAGGGGCTAGGTCAGCCCCAGCATTTT.

This chain joins TRBV4-3 and TRBJ1-4, with 10 bases identical to TRBD1. J gave up 10 bases and V 4 bases, and 9 bases lay outside the gene matches. Per the germline V gene, CDR1 is LGHNA and CDR2 is YSLEER. The CDR3 length is 15 residues. The CDR3 is CASSRAGTGEGKLFF. CDR3 nucleotide sequence: TGCGCCAGCAGCCGGGCGGGGACAGGGGAGGGAAAACTGTTTTTT.